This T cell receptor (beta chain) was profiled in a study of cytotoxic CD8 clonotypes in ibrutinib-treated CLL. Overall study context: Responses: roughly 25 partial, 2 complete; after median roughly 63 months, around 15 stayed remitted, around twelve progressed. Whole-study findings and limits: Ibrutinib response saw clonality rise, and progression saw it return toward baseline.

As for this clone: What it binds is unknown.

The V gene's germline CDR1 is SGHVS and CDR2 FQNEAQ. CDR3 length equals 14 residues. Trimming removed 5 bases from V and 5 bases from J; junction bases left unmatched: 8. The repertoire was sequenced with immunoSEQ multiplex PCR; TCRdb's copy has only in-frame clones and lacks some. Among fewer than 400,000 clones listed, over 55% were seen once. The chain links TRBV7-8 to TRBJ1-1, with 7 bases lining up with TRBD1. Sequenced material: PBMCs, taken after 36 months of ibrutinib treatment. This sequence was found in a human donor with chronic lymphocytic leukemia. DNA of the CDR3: TGTGCCAGCAGCACACCAGGGGGTTATACTGAAGCTTTCTTT. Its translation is CASSTPGGYTEAFF.